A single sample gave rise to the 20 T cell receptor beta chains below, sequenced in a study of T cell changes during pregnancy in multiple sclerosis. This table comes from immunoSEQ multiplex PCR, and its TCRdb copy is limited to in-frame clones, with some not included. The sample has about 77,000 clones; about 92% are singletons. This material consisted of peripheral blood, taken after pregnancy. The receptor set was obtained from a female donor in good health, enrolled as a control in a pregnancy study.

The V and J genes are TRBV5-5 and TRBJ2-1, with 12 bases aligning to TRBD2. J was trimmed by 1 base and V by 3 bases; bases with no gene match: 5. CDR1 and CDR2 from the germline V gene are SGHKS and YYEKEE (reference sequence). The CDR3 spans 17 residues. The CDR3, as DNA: TGTGCCAGCAGCTACCGACTAGCGGGAGTGTCCTACAATGAGCAGTTCTTC. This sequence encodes CASSYRLAGVSYNEQFF.

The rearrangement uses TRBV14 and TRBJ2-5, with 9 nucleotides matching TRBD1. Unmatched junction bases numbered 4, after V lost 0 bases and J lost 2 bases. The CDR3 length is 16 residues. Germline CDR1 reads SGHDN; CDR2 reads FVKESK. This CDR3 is CASSQDRDRVQETQYF. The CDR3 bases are TGTGCCAGCAGCCAAGATCGGGACAGGGTGCAAGAGACCCAGTACTTC.

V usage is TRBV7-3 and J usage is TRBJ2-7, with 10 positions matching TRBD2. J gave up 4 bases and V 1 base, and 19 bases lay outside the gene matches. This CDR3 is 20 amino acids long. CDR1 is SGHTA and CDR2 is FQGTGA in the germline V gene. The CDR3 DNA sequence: TGTGCCAGCAGCTTAAAGGTAGAGTTAGCGGGAGGTCCTTTCGGGTACGAGCAGTACTTC. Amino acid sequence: CASSLKVELAGGPFGYEQYF.

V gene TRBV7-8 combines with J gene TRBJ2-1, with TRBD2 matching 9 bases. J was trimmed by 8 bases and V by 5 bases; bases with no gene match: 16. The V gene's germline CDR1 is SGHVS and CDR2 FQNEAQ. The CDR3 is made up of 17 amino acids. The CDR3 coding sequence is TGTGCCAGCAGCGCCCGCCCGCCTAGCGGGATTGGGGATGAGCAGTTCTTC. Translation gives CASSARPPSGIGDEQFF.

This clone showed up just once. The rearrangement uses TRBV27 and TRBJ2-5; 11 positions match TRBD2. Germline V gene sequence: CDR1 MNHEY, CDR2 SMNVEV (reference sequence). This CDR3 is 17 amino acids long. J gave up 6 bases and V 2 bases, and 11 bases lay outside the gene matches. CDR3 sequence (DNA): TGTGCCAGCAGTTTAGCTGTCGGGGCTAGCGGGGGGAAGACCCAGTACTTC. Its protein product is CASSLAVGASGGKTQYF.

CDR3 coding DNA: TGCAGCGTTGATAAGGGAGAGGAGACCCAGTACTTC. Translating gives CSVDKGEETQYF. This sequence joins TRBV29-1 and TRBJ2-5, with a weak D call TRBD2 (5 bases). CDR3 length equals 12 residues. Deletions cut 3 bases from V and 5 bases from J, with 10 bases between. CDR1 and CDR2 (germline): SQVTM, ANQGSEA.

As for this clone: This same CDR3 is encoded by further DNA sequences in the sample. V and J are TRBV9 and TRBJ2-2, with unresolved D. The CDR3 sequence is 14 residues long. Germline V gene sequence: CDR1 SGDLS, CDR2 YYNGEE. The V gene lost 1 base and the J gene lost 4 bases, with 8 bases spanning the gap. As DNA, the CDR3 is TGTGCCAGCAGCGTAAAAGCACTCACCGGGGAGCTGTTTTTT. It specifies CASSVKALTGELFF.

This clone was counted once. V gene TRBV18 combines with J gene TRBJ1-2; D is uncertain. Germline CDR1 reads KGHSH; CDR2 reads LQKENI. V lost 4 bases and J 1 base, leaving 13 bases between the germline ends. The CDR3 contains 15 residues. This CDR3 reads CASSQSVADNYGYTF. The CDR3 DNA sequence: TGTGCCAGCTCACAGTCAGTGGCGGATAACTATGGCTACACCTTC.

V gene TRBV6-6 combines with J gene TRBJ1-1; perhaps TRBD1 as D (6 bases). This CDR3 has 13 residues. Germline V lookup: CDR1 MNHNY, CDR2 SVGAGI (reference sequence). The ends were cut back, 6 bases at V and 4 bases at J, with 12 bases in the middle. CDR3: CASSRRGGTEAFF. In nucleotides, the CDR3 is TGTGCCAGCAGCCGTCGAGGGGGCACTGAAGCTTTCTTT.

The chain's CDR3 is CASRGGAEGTQYF. CDR3 sequence (DNA): TGTGCCAGTAGGGGCGGGGCCGAGGGGACCCAGTACTTC. V is TRBV19 and J is TRBJ2-5; D is possibly TRBD2 (6 bases). The CDR3 is 13 residues long. CDR1 LNHDA and CDR2 SQIVND come from the germline V gene (reference sequence). Trimming removed 6 bases at V and 7 bases at J, with 15 bases between.

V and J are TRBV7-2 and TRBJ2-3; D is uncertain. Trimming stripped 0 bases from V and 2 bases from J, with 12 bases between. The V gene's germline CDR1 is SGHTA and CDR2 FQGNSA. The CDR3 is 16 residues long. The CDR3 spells CASSLAPERPTDTQYF. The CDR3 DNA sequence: TGTGCCAGCAGCTTAGCCCCCGAGAGGCCCACAGATACGCAGTATTTT.

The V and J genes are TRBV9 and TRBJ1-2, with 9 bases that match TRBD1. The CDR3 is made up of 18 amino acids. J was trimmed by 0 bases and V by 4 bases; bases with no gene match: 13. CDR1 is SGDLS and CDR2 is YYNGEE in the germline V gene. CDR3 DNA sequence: TGTGCCAGCAGCCCCACCACAGGGACAGGGCGAGCTAACTATGGCTACACCTTC. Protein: CASSPTTGTGRANYGYTF. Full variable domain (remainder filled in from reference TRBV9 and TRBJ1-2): DSGVTQTPKHLITATGQRVTLRCSPRSGDLSVYWYQQSLDQGLQFLIQYYNGEERAKGNILERFSAQQFPDLHSELNLSSLELGDSALYFCASSPTTGTGRANYGYTFGSGTRLTVV.

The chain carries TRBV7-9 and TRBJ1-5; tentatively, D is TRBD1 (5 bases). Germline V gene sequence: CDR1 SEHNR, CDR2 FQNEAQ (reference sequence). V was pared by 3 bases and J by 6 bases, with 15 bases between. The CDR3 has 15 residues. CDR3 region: CASSLGQGMGQPQHF. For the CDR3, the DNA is TGTGCCAGCAGCTTGGGGCAGGGTATGGGTCAGCCCCAGCATTTT.

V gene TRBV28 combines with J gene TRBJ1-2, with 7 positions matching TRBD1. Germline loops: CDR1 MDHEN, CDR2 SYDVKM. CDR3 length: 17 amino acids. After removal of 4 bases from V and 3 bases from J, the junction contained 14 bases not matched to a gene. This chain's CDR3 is CASSSPSLGQGDYGYTF. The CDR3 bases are TGTGCCAGCAGTTCGCCCTCGTTGGGGCAGGGGGACTATGGCTACACCTTC.

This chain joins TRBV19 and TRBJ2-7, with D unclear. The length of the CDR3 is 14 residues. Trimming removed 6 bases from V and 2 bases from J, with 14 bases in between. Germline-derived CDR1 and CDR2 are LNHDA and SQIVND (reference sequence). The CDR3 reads CASRSAHFTYEQYF. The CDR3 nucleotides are TGTGCCAGTAGATCTGCTCACTTTACCTACGAGCAGTACTTC. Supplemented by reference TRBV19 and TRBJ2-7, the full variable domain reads DGGITQSPKYLFRKEGQNVTLSCEQNLNHDAMYWYRQDPGQGLRLIYYSQIVNDFQKGDIAEGYSVSREKKESFPLTVTSAQKNPTAFYLCASRSAHFTYEQYFGPGTRLTVT.

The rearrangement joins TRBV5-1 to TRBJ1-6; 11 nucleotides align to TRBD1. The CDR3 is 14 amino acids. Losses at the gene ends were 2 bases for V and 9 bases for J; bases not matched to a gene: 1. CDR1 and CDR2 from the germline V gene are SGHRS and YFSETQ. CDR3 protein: CASSFGTGGSPLHF. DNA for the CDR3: TGCGCCAGCAGCTTCGGGACAGGGGGTTCACCCCTCCACTTT.

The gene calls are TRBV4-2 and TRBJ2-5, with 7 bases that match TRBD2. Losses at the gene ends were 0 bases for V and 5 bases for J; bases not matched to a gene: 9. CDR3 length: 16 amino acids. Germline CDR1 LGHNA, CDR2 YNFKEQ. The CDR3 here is CASSQEGTSAGETQYF. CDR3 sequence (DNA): TGTGCCAGCAGCCAAGAGGGAACTAGCGCAGGGGAGACCCAGTACTTC.

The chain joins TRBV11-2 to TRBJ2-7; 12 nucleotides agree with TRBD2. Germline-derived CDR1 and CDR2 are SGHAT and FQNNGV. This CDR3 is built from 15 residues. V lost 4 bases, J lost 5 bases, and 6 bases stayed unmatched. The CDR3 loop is CASSSPTSGSHEQYF. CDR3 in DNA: TGTGCCAGCAGCTCTCCGACTAGCGGGAGCCACGAGCAGTACTTC.

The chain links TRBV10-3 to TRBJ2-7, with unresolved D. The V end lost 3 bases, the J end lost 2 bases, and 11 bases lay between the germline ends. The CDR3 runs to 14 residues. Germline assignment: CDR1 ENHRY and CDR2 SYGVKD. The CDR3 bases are TGTGCCATCAGTGATGCAGGTTCGACCTACGAGCAGTACTTC. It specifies CAISDAGSTYEQYF.

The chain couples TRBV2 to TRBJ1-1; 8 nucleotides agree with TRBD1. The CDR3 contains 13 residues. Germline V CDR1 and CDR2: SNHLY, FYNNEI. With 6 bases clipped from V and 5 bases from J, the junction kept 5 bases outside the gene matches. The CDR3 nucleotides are TGTGCCAGCAGAATACAGGGGGGAACTGAAGCTTTCTTT. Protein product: CASRIQGGTEAFF.